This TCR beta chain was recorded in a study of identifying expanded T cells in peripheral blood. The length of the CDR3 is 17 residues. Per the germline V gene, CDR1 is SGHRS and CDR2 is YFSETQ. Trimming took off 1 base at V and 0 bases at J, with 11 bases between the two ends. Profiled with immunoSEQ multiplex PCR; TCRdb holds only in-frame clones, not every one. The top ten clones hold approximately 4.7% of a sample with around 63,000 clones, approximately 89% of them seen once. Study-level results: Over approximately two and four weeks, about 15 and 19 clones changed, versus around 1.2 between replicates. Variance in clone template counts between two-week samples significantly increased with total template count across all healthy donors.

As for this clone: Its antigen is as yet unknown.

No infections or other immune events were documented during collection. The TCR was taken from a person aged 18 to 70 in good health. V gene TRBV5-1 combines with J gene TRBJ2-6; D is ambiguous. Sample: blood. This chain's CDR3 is CASSLSGFSSGANVLTF. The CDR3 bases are TGCGCCAGCAGCTTGTCTGGGTTCAGCTCTGGGGCCAACGTCCTGACTTTC.